Listed here are 30 T cell receptor beta chains from one sample, sequenced in a study of response to subunit inactivated influenza vaccine. TCRdb reprocessed the RT-PCR reads via MiXCR and lists one record per CDR3 protein. Of under 500,000 distinct CDR3 sequences listed, about 10% were seen once; the top ten hold approximately 12%. Sequenced material: PBMCs from blood, taken 45 days after vaccination. These receptors were obtained from a man in his fifties or sixties who received an inactivated influenza vaccine.

The chain uses TRBV12-3 or TRBV12-4 and TRBJ2-7, with D uncertain. Trimming stripped 5 bases from V and 6 bases from J, with 11 bases between. There are 12 residues in the CDR3. The CDR3 sequence: CASSVPLTEQYF. The CDR3 DNA sequence: TGTGCCAGCAGTGTCCCGTTAACCGAGCAGTACTTC.

CDR3 in amino acids: CASSYGTGTDTQYF. Here the CDR3 DNA reads TGTGCCAGCAGCTACGGGACAGGAACAGATACGCAGTATTTT. J is TRBJ2-3 and V is TRBV5-5; TRBD1 aligns across 8 bases. The CDR3 extends over 14 amino acids. CDR1 SGHKS and CDR2 YYEKEE come from the germline V gene (reference sequence). V was pared by 3 bases and J by 3 bases, with 3 bases of the junction left unmatched.

This clonotype appeared a few times. The chain is built from TRBV6-5 and TRBJ2-3, with unresolved D. The CDR3 loop spans 15 amino acids. The V end lost 0 bases, the J end lost 9 bases, and 16 bases lay between the germline ends. Germline CDR1 reads MNHEY; CDR2 reads SVGAGI. CDR3 region: CASSYSYIGGQTQYF. DNA of the CDR3: TGTGCCAGCAGTTACTCTTATATTGGTGGGCAGACGCAGTATTTT.

Only a few counts were recorded for this clonotype. The V gene is TRBV18, the J gene TRBJ2-1; D is perhaps TRBD1 (5 bases). Trimming stripped 8 bases from V and 0 bases from J, with 14 bases between. In germline, CDR1 is KGHSH, CDR2 LQKENI. The CDR3 sequence is 15 residues long. The CDR3 nucleotides are TGTGCCAGCACGGAAAGGGGAAGCTCCTACAATGAGCAGTTCTTC. Protein: CASTERGSSYNEQFF.

The V call is TRBV12-3 or TRBV12-4, the J call TRBJ2-3; 11 nucleotides align to TRBD2. This CDR3 contains 17 residues. V lost 1 base, J lost 3 bases, and 6 bases stayed unmatched. This chain's CDR3 is CASSLVKLAGATDTQYF. The CDR3 DNA reads TGTGCCAGCAGTTTAGTGAAACTAGCGGGAGCTACAGATACGCAGTATTTT.

This clonotype was detected a few times. The chain joins TRBV6-5 to TRBJ2-1; D might be TRBD1 (5 bases). Germline values: CDR1 MNHEY, CDR2 SVGAGI. V was cut by 8 bases and J by 10 bases, with 15 bases left in between. The CDR3 loop spans 12 amino acids. The CDR3 region has the DNA TGTGCCAGCGGCCAGGGAATGGGCGAGCAGTTCTTC. Translation: CASGQGMGEQFF.

This clonotype was observed at least ten times. The chain combines TRBV3-1 with TRBJ2-7; D not resolved. V was cut by 2 bases and J by 3 bases, with 14 bases left in between. Germline V gene lookup returns CDR1 LGHDT and CDR2 YNNKEL (reference sequence). The CDR3 runs to 15 residues. The CDR3 DNA reads TGTGCCAGCAGCCAATCGGGCAGTGTAAACTACGAGCAGTACTTC. Encoded protein: CASSQSGSVNYEQYF.

The table lists this clonotype with many counts. The CDR3 sequence: CSARDSGTYSTDTQYF. CDR3 DNA: TGCAGTGCTAGAGATTCGGGGACCTACAGCACAGATACGCAGTATTTT. The chain carries TRBV20-1 and TRBJ2-3; the D call may be TRBD1 or TRBD2 (5 bases each). The CDR3 has 16 amino acids. Germline CDR1 DFQATT, CDR2 SNEGSKA (reference sequence). V lost 0 bases to trimming and J lost 0 bases, with 13 bases between them.

This clonotype has only a few counts. V and J are TRBV6-1 and TRBJ2-1; TRBD2 is a possible D gene (7 bases). CDR1 and CDR2 from the germline V gene are MNHNS and SASEGT. The V gene lost 7 bases and the J gene lost 6 bases, with 16 bases spanning the gap. The CDR3 runs to 14 residues. CDR3 nucleotide sequence: TGTGCCAGCATCTTCGGAGGGGGGGCCAATGAGCAGTTCTTC. It yields the protein CASIFGGGANEQFF.

This clonotype was detected a few times. This sequence joins TRBV5-4 and TRBJ2-1; 9 nucleotides line up with TRBD1. This CDR3 comprises 15 residues. CDR1 and CDR2 from the germline V gene are SGHNT and YYREEE (reference sequence). With V trimmed by 3 bases and J by 4 bases, 5 bases remained unmatched. The CDR3 nucleotides are TGTGCCAGCAGCTCGGGGGGACAGGGATACAATGAGCAGTTCTTC. Translating gives CASSSGGQGYNEQFF. Full variable domain (missing parts from reference TRBV5-4 and TRBJ2-1): ETGVTQSPTHLIKTRGQQVTLRCSSQSGHNTVSWYQQALGQGPQFIFQYYREEENGRGNFPPRFSGLQFPNYSSELNVNALELDDSALYLCASSSGGQGYNEQFFGPGTRLTVL.

This clonotype was counted between two and nine times. This sequence joins TRBV9 and TRBJ2-3; no clear D. The V and J ends lost 0 bases and 2 bases respectively, with 7 bases between them. Germline assignment: CDR1 SGDLS and CDR2 YYNGEE. The CDR3 loop spans 14 amino acids. The CDR3 loop reads CASSVDAATDTQYF. The CDR3 region has the DNA TGTGCCAGCAGCGTAGATGCAGCCACAGATACGCAGTATTTT.

This clonotype was counted between two and nine times. The chain has TRBV10-3 and TRBJ1-2; tentatively, D is TRBD1 (5 bases). The CDR3 is 13 residues long. Trimming left V 4 bases short and J 3 bases short, with 9 bases between. Germline V CDR1 and CDR2: ENHRY, SYGVKD. For the CDR3, the DNA is TGTGCCATCAGTGGACAGTCTGACTATGGCTACACCTTC. Encoded protein: CAISGQSDYGYTF.

J is TRBJ2-7 and V is TRBV11-2; unclear D gene. The V end was cut by 0 bases, the J end by 0 bases, with 9 bases between. Per germline, CDR1 SGHAT and CDR2 FQNNGV. This CDR3 has 15 amino acids. CDR3 nucleotide sequence: TGTGCCAGCAGCTTAGAAGGCCTTTTCTCCTACGAGCAGTACTTC. Translation gives CASSLEGLFSYEQYF. Full variable domain (missing parts from reference TRBV11-2 and TRBJ2-7): EAGVAQSPRYKIIEKRQSVAFWCNPISGHATLYWYQQILGQGPKLLIQFQNNGVVDDSQLPKDRFSAERLKGVDSTLKIQPAKLEDSAVYLCASSLEGLFSYEQYFGPGTRLTVT.

This clonotype was seen repeatedly, ten times or more. V is TRBV27 and J is TRBJ2-7; 9 nucleotides align to TRBD1. Trimming cost V 5 bases and J 2 bases; bases outside gene matches: 13. CDR1 and CDR2 from the germline V gene are MNHEY and SMNVEV (reference sequence). The CDR3 spans 17 residues. CDR3 loop: CASSPDLIRDRAYEQYF. For the CDR3, the DNA is TGTGCCAGCAGTCCGGATTTGATTCGGGACAGGGCCTACGAGCAGTACTTC.

The chain carries TRBV4-1 and TRBJ2-2; D gene unclear. V was shortened by 3 bases and J by 5 bases, with 10 bases between the two germline ends. Looked up from germline, CDR1 is MGHRA and CDR2 is YSYEKL. The CDR3 contains 14 residues. CDR3 sequence reads: CASSQAVWTGELFF. As DNA, the CDR3 is TGCGCCAGCAGCCAGGCTGTTTGGACCGGGGAGCTGTTTTTT.

The chain employs TRBV28 and TRBJ2-7; D not certain. Looked up from germline, CDR1 is MDHEN and CDR2 is SYDVKM. The CDR3 totals 14 residues. V was pared by 5 bases and J by 6 bases, with 17 bases between. DNA for the CDR3: TGTGCCAGCAGTCCCCTCCGTGCCCCGAGCGAGCAGTACTTC. Encoded protein: CASSPLRAPSEQYF. Full variable domain (outside the CDR3, taken from reference TRBV28 and TRBJ2-7): DVKVTQSSRYLVKRTGEKVFLECVQDMDHENMFWYRQDPGLGLRLIYFSYDVKMKEKGDIPEGYSVSREKKERFSLILESASTNQTSMYLCASSPLRAPSEQYFGPGTRLTVT.

This clonotype was seen a handful of times. V and J are TRBV5-1 and TRBJ2-1; the D gene could be TRBD1 or TRBD2 (7 bases each). Germline assignment: CDR1 SGHRS and CDR2 YFSETQ. The CDR3 runs to 14 residues. Trimming pared 1 base from V and 8 bases from J, leaving 13 bases between. As DNA, the CDR3 is TGCGCCAGCAGCTTGAGGTCAGGGGGGGATGAGCAGTTCTTC. Protein product: CASSLRSGGDEQFF.

Only a few counts were recorded for this clonotype. The chain links TRBV6-1 to TRBJ1-4; no clear D gene. Between the trimmed V and J ends, which lost 2 bases and 4 bases, there was a span of 8 bases. Germline assignment: CDR1 MNHNS and CDR2 SASEGT. There are 14 residues in the CDR3. The CDR3 DNA sequence: TGTGCCAGCAGTGAAAGGCAGATTAATGAAAAACTGTTTTTT. Translated, it gives CASSERQINEKLFF.

CDR3 sequence reads: CASSQRLRLSKNIQYF. CDR3 in DNA: TGTGCCAGCAGCCAAAGACTAAGGTTGTCCAAAAACATTCAGTACTTC. The chain recombines TRBV3-1 with TRBJ2-4, with a weak D call TRBD2 (5 bases). The CDR3 runs 16 residues. Germline lookup yields CDR1 LGHDT and CDR2 YNNKEL (reference sequence). V was pared by 2 bases and J by 2 bases, with 13 bases between. Full variable domain (missing parts from reference TRBV3-1 and TRBJ2-4): DTAVSQTPKYLVTQMGNDKSIKCEQNLGHDTMYWYKQDSKKFLKIMFSYNNKELIINETVPNRFSPKSPDKAHLNLHINSLELGDSAVYFCASSQRLRLSKNIQYFGAGTRLSVL.

V gene TRBV28 combines with J gene TRBJ2-7; 11 bases match TRBD2. V lost 1 base to trimming and J lost 4 bases; unmatched junction nucleotides: 6. Germline loops: CDR1 MDHEN, CDR2 SYDVKM. This CDR3 spans 16 amino acids. This CDR3 is CASSLLDWTSGYEQYF. In DNA form, the CDR3 reads TGTGCCAGCAGTTTATTAGATTGGACTAGCGGGTACGAGCAGTACTTC.

There are many counts of this clonotype. The chain is built from TRBV10-1 and TRBJ2-7, with 8 bases identical to TRBD1. The V segment lost 2 bases and the J segment 3 bases; nucleotides outside the gene matches: 3. The CDR3 covers 14 residues. In germline, CDR1 is WNHNN, CDR2 SYGVQD (reference sequence). DNA of the CDR3: TGCGCCAGCAGTGAGGGTGACAGGGGCTACGAGCAGTACTTC. Translation gives CASSEGDRGYEQYF.

The chain combines TRBV9 with TRBJ2-3; D is undetermined. Germline CDR1 is SGDLS and CDR2 is YYNGEE. This CDR3 comprises 15 residues. With 2 bases removed from V and 0 bases from J, the gap between germline ends came to 10 bases. CDR3 amino acids: CASSVQAASTDTQYF. The DNA for the CDR3 is TGTGCCAGCAGCGTTCAGGCAGCTAGCACAGATACGCAGTATTTT.

A note on this clonotype: The junction differs from germline at one of its ends, possibly a read error. This chain links TRBV15 with TRBJ2-3; 11 positions agree with TRBD2. This CDR3 region has 16 residues. CDR1 is LNHNV and CDR2 is YYDKDF in the germline V gene (reference sequence). For the CDR3, the DNA is TGTGCCACCGGCAGACTAGCGGGGCTGATTACAGATACGCAGTATTTT. Translating it yields CATGRLAGLITDTQYF.

This clonotype was observed a handful of times. CDR3 coding DNA: TGCGCCAGCAGCCAAGATAGTTGGGGACTGATTCGTTTCGTTCGCACAGATACGCAGTATTTT. It translates to CASSQDSWGLIRFVRTDTQYF. The V and J genes are TRBV4-1 and TRBJ2-3; perhaps TRBD2 as D (6 bases). The CDR3 sequence is 21 residues long. V was cut by 0 bases and J by 1 base, with 26 bases left in between. CDR1 is MGHRA and CDR2 is YSYEKL in the germline V gene.

This clonotype has a count of ten or more. The rearrangement links TRBV7-8 to TRBJ2-6; D ambiguous. Germline V lookup: CDR1 SGHVS, CDR2 FQNEAQ. This CDR3 comprises 15 residues. The ends were cut back, 5 bases at V and 0 bases at J, with 8 bases in the middle. The CDR3 DNA sequence: TGTGCCAGCAGCCGAGCAGTCTCTGGGGCCAACGTCCTGACTTTC. It is translated as CASSRAVSGANVLTF. Using reference TRBV7-8 and TRBJ2-6 for the parts outside the CDR3, the full variable domain is GAGVSQSPRYKVAKRGQDVALRCDPISGHVSLFWYQQALGQGPEFLTYFQNEAQLDKSGLPSDRFFAERPEGSVSTLKIQRTQQEDSAVYLCASSRAVSGANVLTFGAGSRLTVL.

This clonotype appeared a few times. The V and J genes are TRBV15 and TRBJ2-1; 9 positions agree with TRBD2. The CDR3 spans 15 residues. Trimming at V came to 4 bases and at J to 7 bases, leaving 8 bases not matched to a gene. CDR1 is LNHNV and CDR2 is YYDKDF in the germline V gene (reference sequence). The CDR3 reads CATSIRAGGGNEQFF. In nucleotides, the CDR3 is TGTGCCACCAGCATCCGAGCGGGGGGTGGGAATGAGCAGTTCTTC.

The gene calls are TRBV28 and TRBJ2-2, with 8 bases that match TRBD1. Looked up from germline, CDR1 is MDHEN and CDR2 is SYDVKM. The CDR3 has 16 residues. The V segment lost 5 bases and the J segment 6 bases; nucleotides outside the gene matches: 11. In nucleotides, the CDR3 is TGTGCCAGCAGTCACTATGCAGGGGGCGTCGCCGGGGAGCTGTTTTTT. It translates to CASSHYAGGVAGELFF.

The J gene is TRBJ2-3, the V gene TRBV7-2; D ambiguous. CDR3 length equals 15 residues. V gave up 5 bases and J gave up 3 bases, with 15 bases separating them. Germline CDR1 reads SGHTA; CDR2 reads FQGNSA. The CDR3 region is CASSQDGAVTDTQYF. The CDR3 nucleotides read TGTGCCAGCAGCCAGGACGGAGCAGTAACAGATACGCAGTATTTT.

This clonotype has at least ten counts. V usage is TRBV20-1 and J usage is TRBJ2-2; no definite D call. Trimming left V 6 bases short and J 1 base short, with 15 bases between. The CDR3 runs 15 residues. From germline, CDR1 is DFQATT and CDR2 SNEGSKA (reference sequence). CDR3 region: CSAPSRRRNTGELFF. Written as DNA, the CDR3 is TGCAGTGCACCAAGTCGAAGGAGGAACACCGGGGAGCTGTTTTTT.

The chain combines TRBV4-1 with TRBJ2-7; D gene ambiguous. The CDR3 length is 15 residues. Germline values: CDR1 MGHRA, CDR2 YSYEKL. V shed 4 bases and J shed 5 bases, with 18 bases lying between them. The CDR3 nucleotides are TGCGCCAGCAGCCGAGCTGACGCCCGTAGGGACGAGCAGTACTTC. Translated: CASSRADARRDEQYF.